This TCR beta chain came from a study of T cells in Graves' hyperthyroidism and ophthalmopathy. V trimming: 7 bases; J trimming: 6 bases; junction bases outside the gene matches: 17. This CDR3 is built from 16 residues. The germline CDR1 and CDR2 sequences are MDHEN and SYDVKM. TCR beta CDR3 region amplification was performed from RNA transcripts. RT-PCR in the first round (using the HTBI primer set) targeted the TCR CDR3. One entry per CDR3 protein, called by TCRdb with MiXCR from the multiplex PCR reads. This table holds about 690,000 distinct CDR3 sequences, roughly a sixth found once. There are many counts of this clonotype.

V is TRBV28 and J is TRBJ1-2, with 7 bases aligning to TRBD1. Material: blood. This clonotype was sampled from a man aged 45-65 years with Graves' hyperthyroidism. CDR3 sequence: CASIVGGAERGDGYTF. Here the CDR3 DNA reads TGTGCCAGCATTGTAGGGGGCGCGGAGAGGGGAGATGGCTACACCTTC.